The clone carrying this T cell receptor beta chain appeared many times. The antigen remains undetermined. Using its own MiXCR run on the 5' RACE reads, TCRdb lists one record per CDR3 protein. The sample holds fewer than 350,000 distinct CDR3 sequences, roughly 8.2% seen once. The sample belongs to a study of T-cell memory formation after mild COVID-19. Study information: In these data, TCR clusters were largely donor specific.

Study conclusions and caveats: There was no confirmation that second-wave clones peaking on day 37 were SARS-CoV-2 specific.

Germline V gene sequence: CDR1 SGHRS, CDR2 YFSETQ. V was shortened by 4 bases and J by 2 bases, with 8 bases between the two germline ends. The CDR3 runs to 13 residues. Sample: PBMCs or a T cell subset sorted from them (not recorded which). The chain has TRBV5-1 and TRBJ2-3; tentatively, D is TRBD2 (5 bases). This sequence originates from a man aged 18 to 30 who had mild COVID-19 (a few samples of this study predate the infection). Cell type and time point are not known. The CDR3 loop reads CASSERLTDTQYF. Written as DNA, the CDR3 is TGCGCCAGCAGCGAGCGGCTCACAGATACGCAGTATTTT.